Sequencing of this T cell receptor (beta chain) was carried out in a study of blood T cell repertoires in COVID-19. Looking at the study overall: Samples taken during acute and convalescent COVID-19 were collected in the United States, Italy and Spain. PBMCs, B-cell-depleted T cells, or T cells provided the cDNA or gDNA that made up the material.

CDR3 length: 16 amino acids. Germline CDR1 is SGHVS and CDR2 is FNYEAQ. The V and J ends lost 5 bases and 5 bases respectively, with 18 bases between them. Original data processing: Estimated nucleated cell counts came from reference gene primer amplification. TCRdb keeps only in-frame clones here, not all; method: immunoSEQ multiplex PCR. V, J and clone size were drawn from that table, and D and trimming were deduced from the DNA. The data show about 78,000 clones, more than 75% seen once. Sequencing used peripheral blood. This TCR came from a man aged 45 to 65 with active or convalescent COVID-19. J is TRBJ1-4 and V is TRBV7-6, with D possibly TRBD1 on 6 matching bases. The chain's CDR3 is CASSLASQGFNEKLFF. DNA of the CDR3: TGTGCCAGCAGCCTTGCCTCACAGGGTTTCAATGAAAAACTGTTTTTT. The entire variable domain, with the rest obtained from reference TRBV7-6 and TRBJ1-4, is as follows: GAGVSQSPRYKVTKRGQDVALRCDPISGHVSLYWYRQALGQGPEFLTYFNYEAQQDKSGLPNDRFSAERPEGSISTLTIQRTEQRDSAMYRCASSLASQGFNEKLFFGSGTQLSVL.